Here is one T cell receptor (beta chain) with its context. As yet, its antigen is unknown. A multiplex PCR was run with 60 Vbeta primers and 13 Jbeta primers. Profiled with immunoSEQ multiplex PCR; TCRdb holds only in-frame clones, not every one. The sample contains hundreds of thousands of clones, roughly 80% of which appear only once. CDR3 length: 14 residues. The trim removed 2 bases at V and 11 bases at J, leaving 11 bases unmatched. Germline CDR1 MDHEN, CDR2 SYDVKM. At sampling all donors were nominally healthy, likely with unrecorded immune exposures. The sample comes from a study of cytomegalovirus exposure and HLA in healthy donors. General observations from the study: Relative to the roughly 700-donor mean, N-insertions were reportedly fewer in an Asian-associated ancestry cluster in a later analysis. Several of the most significant clusters appeared, in a later analysis, to be linked to common viral pathogens.

The sequenced sample was PBMCs. The clonotype was recovered from a girl aged 2 to 9 in good health and CMV-seronegative. The rearrangement joins TRBV28 to TRBJ1-1, with TRBD1 identical over 7 bases. The CDR3 DNA sequence: TGTGCCAGCAGTTTAGTAGCAGGGGGACGGGCTGCTTTCTTT. This encodes CASSLVAGGRAAFF. Drawing the rest from reference TRBV28 and TRBJ1-1, the complete variable domain is DVKVTQSSRYLVKRTGEKVFLECVQDMDHENMFWYRQDPGLGLRLIYFSYDVKMKEKGDIPEGYSVSREKKERFSLILESASTNQTSMYLCASSLVAGGRAAFFGQGTRLTVV.